A selection of T cell receptor beta chains follows, all from one sample in a study of blood T cell repertoires in COVID-19. The repertoire was sequenced with immunoSEQ multiplex PCR; TCRdb's copy has only in-frame clones and lacks some. The table includes about 290,000 clones, around 81% detected once. Sample: peripheral blood. The receptors shown here come from a woman aged 45-65 years with active or convalescent COVID-19. The CDR3 runs from the conserved cysteine through the conserved F or W. D genes are given only for firm matches. Only part of the rows carry a size: once, few, many, or a class if the clone is expanded.

v_gene: TRBV28; abundance: once; j_gene: TRBJ2-1; d_gene: TRBD2; CDR3aa: CASSSGTSGGTNEQFF; CDR3nt: TGTGCCAGCAGTTCAGGGACTAGCGGGGGAACCAATGAGCAGTTCTTC
v_gene: TRBV7-3; abundance: -; j_gene: TRBJ2-3; d_gene: TRBD2; CDR3aa: CASSSGVAGRSTDTQYF; CDR3nt: TGTGCCAGCAGCTCCGGGGTAGCGGGTAGGAGCACAGATACGCAGTATTTT
v_gene: TRBV27; abundance: few; j_gene: TRBJ2-2; d_gene: -; CDR3aa: CASRAPGGWGTGELFF; CDR3nt: TGTGCCAGCAGGGCCCCGGGGGGCTGGGGCACCGGGGAGCTGTTTTTT
v_gene: TRBV7-9; abundance: -; j_gene: TRBJ2-3; d_gene: -; CDR3aa: CASSLRTPEGYTDTQYF; CDR3nt: TGTGCCAGCAGCTTACGGACACCGGAGGGGTACACAGATACGCAGTATTTT
v_gene: TRBV6-5; abundance: -; j_gene: TRBJ1-1; d_gene: TRBD1; CDR3aa: CASIKGTGNEAFF; CDR3nt: TGTGCCAGCATCAAAGGGACAGGTAATGAAGCTTTCTTT
v_gene: TRBV10-1; abundance: -; j_gene: TRBJ2-5; d_gene: -; CDR3aa: CASSDGARLKETQYF; CDR3nt: TGCGCCAGCAGTGATGGGGCCCGCCTAAAAGAGACCCAGTACTTC
v_gene: TRBV7-9; abundance: -; j_gene: TRBJ2-5; d_gene: -; CDR3aa: CASSLSLTKSNKETQYF; CDR3nt: TGTGCCAGCAGCTTATCCCTCACCAAGTCGAACAAAGAGACCCAGTACTTC
v_gene: TRBV7-2; abundance: -; j_gene: TRBJ2-3; d_gene: TRBD2; CDR3aa: CASSLGLAERQYF; CDR3nt: TGTGCCAGCAGCCTAGGACTAGCGGAAAGGCAGTATTTT
v_gene: TRBV5-1; abundance: -; j_gene: TRBJ2-7; d_gene: TRBD1; CDR3aa: CASSPGTGEAYEQYF; CDR3nt: TGCGCCAGCAGCCCAGGGACAGGGGAGGCCTACGAGCAGTACTTC
v_gene: TRBV5-1; abundance: -; j_gene: TRBJ1-3; d_gene: TRBD1; CDR3aa: CASSLNGQDGSGNTIYF; CDR3nt: TGCGCCAGCAGCTTAAACGGACAGGACGGCTCTGGAAACACCATATATTTT
v_gene: TRBV2; abundance: -; j_gene: TRBJ1-1; d_gene: -; CDR3aa: CASRDTTNTEAFF; CDR3nt: TGTGCCAGCAGAGACACGACAAACACTGAAGCTTTCTTT
v_gene: TRBV30; abundance: -; j_gene: TRBJ1-2; d_gene: -; CDR3aa: CAWKLPGIYGYTF; CDR3nt: TGTGCCTGGAAACTCCCGGGGATCTATGGCTACACCTTC
v_gene: TRBV5-1; abundance: -; j_gene: TRBJ2-2; d_gene: TRBD2; CDR3aa: CASTRLAGGINTGELFF; CDR3nt: TGCGCCAGCACCAGACTAGCGGGAGGAATAAACACCGGGGAGCTGTTTTTT
v_gene: TRBV24-1; abundance: -; j_gene: TRBJ2-1; d_gene: TRBD2; CDR3aa: CATSDWMMGAGGNRGEQFF; CDR3nt: TGTGCCACCAGTGATTGGATGATGGGAGCGGGAGGGAACAGGGGTGAGCAGTTCTTC
v_gene: TRBV7-9; abundance: -; j_gene: TRBJ2-1; d_gene: -; CDR3aa: CASSPIEQFF; CDR3nt: TGTGCCAGCAGCCCTATTGAGCAGTTCTTC
v_gene: TRBV6-5; abundance: once; j_gene: TRBJ2-7; d_gene: TRBD1; CDR3aa: CASRRQGAGEQYF; CDR3nt: TGTGCCAGCAGGCGACAGGGGGCCGGCGAGCAGTACTTC
v_gene: TRBV9; abundance: -; j_gene: TRBJ2-5; d_gene: -; CDR3aa: CASSVVTGESQETQYF; CDR3nt: TGTGCCAGCAGCGTAGTTACGGGAGAGTCCCAAGAGACCCAGTACTTC
v_gene: TRBV9; abundance: -; j_gene: TRBJ2-4; d_gene: -; CDR3aa: CASSHTPEGSKNIQYF; CDR3nt: TGTGCCAGCAGCCACACTCCGGAGGGATCCAAAAACATTCAGTACTTC
v_gene: TRBV12-3/TRBV12-4; abundance: -; j_gene: TRBJ1-2; d_gene: -; CDR3aa: CASSLVGGYGYTF; CDR3nt: TGTGCCAGCAGTTTAGTAGGGGGCTATGGCTACACCTTC
v_gene: TRBV2; abundance: -; j_gene: TRBJ2-1; d_gene: TRBD2; CDR3aa: CASRGTGLAVYNEQFF; CDR3nt: TGTGCCAGCAGGGGAACAGGACTAGCGGTTTACAATGAGCAGTTCTTC
v_gene: TRBV4-1; abundance: many; j_gene: TRBJ2-7; d_gene: TRBD2; CDR3aa: CASSQVEGGMYEQYF; CDR3nt: TGCGCCAGCAGCCAAGTAGAGGGAGGGATGTACGAGCAGTACTTC
v_gene: TRBV11-3; abundance: -; j_gene: TRBJ2-3; d_gene: TRBD1; CDR3aa: CASSLTRQGTDTQYF; CDR3nt: TGTGCCAGCAGCTTAACGAGACAGGGGACAGATACGCAGTATTTT
v_gene: TRBV12-3/TRBV12-4; abundance: -; j_gene: TRBJ2-1; d_gene: -; CDR3aa: CASRGLNNEQFF; CDR3nt: TGTGCCAGCAGAGGACTTAACAATGAGCAGTTCTTC
v_gene: TRBV19; abundance: -; j_gene: TRBJ1-2; d_gene: TRBD1; CDR3aa: CASSIAGTGYGYTF; CDR3nt: TGTGCCAGTAGTATAGCTGGGACAGGCTATGGCTACACCTTC
v_gene: TRBV25-1; abundance: -; j_gene: TRBJ1-1; d_gene: -; CDR3aa: CASSGIGEGTEAFF; CDR3nt: TGTGCCAGCAGTGGGATAGGGGAAGGCACTGAAGCTTTCTTT
v_gene: TRBV2; abundance: few; j_gene: TRBJ2-7; d_gene: -; CDR3aa: CASRRSGTIPPYEQYF; CDR3nt: TGTGCCAGCAGGCGCAGCGGCACTATCCCTCCCTACGAGCAGTACTTC
v_gene: TRBV28; abundance: -; j_gene: TRBJ1-1; d_gene: TRBD1; CDR3aa: CASSSGQGGVEAFF; CDR3nt: TGTGCCAGCAGTTCGGGACAGGGGGGCGTGGAAGCTTTCTTT
v_gene: TRBV2; abundance: -; j_gene: TRBJ2-3; d_gene: TRBD2; CDR3aa: CASSEEAGGTDTQYF; CDR3nt: TGTGCCAGCAGTGAAGAAGCGGGGGGCACAGATACGCAGTATTTT
v_gene: TRBV30; abundance: -; j_gene: TRBJ2-1; d_gene: TRBD2; CDR3aa: CAWTSGSSRFF; CDR3nt: TGTGCCTGGACTAGCGGGAGTAGCCGGTTCTTC
v_gene: TRBV27; abundance: -; j_gene: TRBJ2-7; d_gene: TRBD2; CDR3aa: CASRGLAGGSSYEQYF; CDR3nt: TGTGCCAGCAGGGGACTAGCGGGGGGAAGCTCCTACGAGCAGTACTTC
v_gene: TRBV30; abundance: -; j_gene: TRBJ2-3; d_gene: -; CDR3aa: CAWSVLAGTDTQYF; CDR3nt: TGTGCCTGGAGTGTACTGGCGGGGACAGATACGCAGTATTTT
v_gene: TRBV6-2/TRBV6-3; abundance: -; j_gene: TRBJ1-1; d_gene: -; CDR3aa: CASSLGRSTEAFF; CDR3nt: TGTGCCAGCAGTCTGGGCCGGTCCACTGAAGCTTTCTTT
v_gene: TRBV20-1; abundance: -; j_gene: TRBJ1-5; d_gene: -; CDR3aa: CSASSPLGGGGNQPQHF; CDR3nt: TGCAGTGCTAGTTCGCCCCTAGGGGGAGGGGGCAATCAGCCCCAGCATTTT
v_gene: TRBV14; abundance: few; j_gene: TRBJ1-2; d_gene: -; CDR3aa: CASSRWGVLEYGYTF; CDR3nt: TGTGCCAGCAGCCGATGGGGGGTTCTAGAATATGGCTACACCTTC
v_gene: TRBV5-1; abundance: -; j_gene: TRBJ1-4; d_gene: TRBD1; CDR3aa: CASSLGGQGPEKLFF; CDR3nt: TGCGCCAGCAGCTTAGGCGGACAGGGCCCCGAAAAACTGTTTTTT